This T cell receptor (beta chain) is from a study of cytomegalovirus exposure and HLA in healthy donors listed by TCRdb under 2017. Broadly, across the study: According to an earlier analysis of a few hundred of the donors, some 180 million T cells yielded 100 million or so unique TCR beta sequences and about 300 Gb of sequence data. About 310 gigabases of sequencing data and 80 million or so unique TCR sequences were included in an early release covering 550 to 800 HLA-typed donors. Of the roughly 410 genotyped donors, 80% to 90% were placed in the genetic ancestry cluster associated with self-reported Caucasian donors. The aim of the study was to test whether cataloging public T cell receptors could identify signatures of past pathogen exposure. The study used immunosequencing to profile the T cell repertoires of 600 to 850 subjects and linked those repertoires to cytomegalovirus serostatus. In addition to the first cohort of 650 to 750 subjects, a separate validation cohort of 130 or so different subjects was used. High-throughput TCR immunosequencing, statistical association of individual TCRs with disease status, and machine learning were combined to predict cytomegalovirus infection status. In a later analysis, previously published TCR beta repertoires from several hundred donors were re-analyzed and high-resolution HLA genotyping was added so that TCR occurrence patterns could be studied. Rather than drawing on any new phenotypic data, the later analysis identified candidate immune exposures from TCR beta sequences and the way those sequences occurred across donors. An earlier analysis of approximately 640 of the donors applied high-throughput TCR beta sequencing to assess whether each TCR beta V gene segment acted as functional or pseudogenic. Donor age, sex, ethnicity and CMV serostatus were compiled together with the repertoire data. Genome-wide SNP genotypes for about 55% of the roughly 670 donors were used in a later genetic analysis, which treated that subset as a discovery cohort. All discovery cohort repertoires had been generated on a single sequencing platform. Class I and class II HLA loci were covered by the typing at four-digit resolution. Typing coverage varied by locus: about 629-640 donors for A, B, C, DRB1 and DQB1; some 520 for DQA1; over 600 for DPA1; 450 to 480 for DPB1. About five DR-DQ haplotypes were treated as single units for association and clustering because of strong linkage in the cohort. Across around 400 genotyped donors of the cohort, an average of roughly 230,000 unique TCR beta nucleotide sequences per donor were sequenced, and roughly a sixth of those sequences were non-productive.

The cohort was made up of approximately 670 healthy bone marrow donors. All cohort members were sampled while nominally healthy, although unrecorded immune exposures were likely present. The donor tested CMV seronegative, placing the donor among the approximately 400 seronegative members of the cohort. Each donor provided a peripheral blood sample, and peripheral blood mononuclear cells were used for TCR beta sequencing. Genomic DNA was extracted from the blood cell samples with the Qiagen DNeasy Blood Extraction Kit. This clone was seen only once. The antigen it binds to is not known. Qualities for individual bases were not recorded, and no much larger clone is one base off. Library generation was performed with the immunoSEQ multiplex PCR assay. For the multiplex PCR, a mixture combining 60 forward primers for TCR Vbeta segments and 13 reverse primers for TCR Jbeta segments was used. A multiplex PCR assay on genomic DNA amplified the CDR3 region of rearranged TCR beta genes. The Illumina HiSeq System was used to sequence the amplified TCR beta libraries as 87-base-pair reads. The paper's processing steps were these. A later analysis counted 75 million to 100 million unique TCR beta chains across the 650 to 700 repertoires, and roughly 11 million of these chains were shared by at least two donors. Raw reads were error-corrected and collapsed into unique sequences with a nearest-neighbor algorithm that merged closely related sequences to remove PCR and sequencing errors. To assign V, D and J gene segments, CDR3 sequences were aligned to IMGT reference sequences. Each retained sequence needed at least a six-nucleotide match to both a V gene segment and a J gene segment. Rearrangements were called productive when the CDR3 lacked stop codons and stayed in frame with V and J; all others were non-productive. Following IMGT convention, CDR3 was defined as the stretch from the second conserved V-encoded cysteine up to the conserved J-encoded phenylalanine. The earlier analysis of a few hundred of the donors excluded any sequence lacking an unambiguous match to a single V gene segment. An earlier analysis of several hundred of the donors classified V segments as functional when productive rearrangements were above 56.7% and as segregating when the standard deviation between donors was above 5%. A statistical classification framework was built for diagnosing cytomegalovirus status from the catalog of TCR beta chain sequences. In a later analysis, V and J genes were assigned by comparing TCR nucleotide sequences against IMGT/GENE-DB human TR gene sequences. Using the TCRdist pipeline, a later analysis assigned CDR3 sequences along with most-parsimonious VDJ recombination scenarios. A later analysis defined each TCR beta chain by its CDR3 amino acid sequence plus V-gene family, and excluded reads lacking a unique V-gene family. To address suspected cross-contamination and a sequencing artifact, a later analysis removed a few hundred highly shared, low-generation-probability nucleotide sequences. In a later analysis, a clonal expansion index for each public chain was calculated from normalized within-repertoire ranks of inferred template counts. A later analysis computed generation probabilities with a VDJ recombination model fitted to out-of-frame rearrangements, and checked the results against IGoR. Hypergeometric tests were used in a later analysis to score TCR-TCR, TCR-HLA and TCR-CMV co-occurrence, with a repertoire-size bias correction applied to the TCR pairs. A later analysis estimated false discovery rates by permuting HLA or CMV assignments 20 times. In a later analysis, co-occurring TCRs were grouped using DBSCAN, with TCRdist sequence similarity added in when clustering inside HLA-allele-positive subsets. Co-occurrence clustering excluded repertoires with fewer than 30,000 or more than 120,000 public chains, plus five with anomalous nucleotide sharing. The clones in this table, taken by TCRdb from immuneACCESS, are in-frame only. Not every clone is retained; where verified, under half of the shortfall comes from an unresolved V gene, and the cause of the rest is unknown. V, J and clone size are taken as reported in that table, and D and trimming were inferred from the DNA itself. The sample table shows 150,000 to 200,000 clones, and roughly four fifths are seen once. The leading ten clones occupy around 1.7% of the sample.

The CDR3 has 14 amino acids, counting the end cysteine and phenylalanine. The entry retains the CDR3 DNA only, 42 bases that are in frame from base 1. The germline V and J ends show losses of 10 bases and 5 bases respectively, and no gene match explains 10 bases of the junction. CDR1 and CDR2 are drawn from the germline V gene: SGHAT, FQNNGV. Here is what the overall study found, with its caveats: Cytomegalovirus status was reported to be diagnosed by the classifier with high specificity and sensitivity in both the original and validation cohorts. Most TCR sequences were observed very rarely across donors, whereas some public TCRs were present in many individuals. The presence/absence analyses assumed that sequencing depth was roughly uniform across donors, and that assumption may not be true. In a later analysis, most CMV-associated TCR beta chains were found to appear HLA-restricted, with HLA associations seemingly driven largely by CMV exposure. An association between a missense DCLRE1C variant and V-gene and J-gene trimming of TCR beta chains was found in a later genetic analysis and replicated in an independent cohort. According to a later analysis, parvovirus B19, influenza, CMV and Epstein-Barr virus appeared linked to several top co-occurrence clusters. A further reported finding was that TCR beta sequences accurately predicted the HLA-A and HLA-B alleles for most subjects in the first cohort. The authors suggested that the approach could potentially be extended to other disease states and immunological phenotypes. Because HLA typing was missing for some donors at each locus, association tests included only the typed subset. In vitro tests confirmed that a few of the cytomegalovirus-associated TCR beta chains recognize cytomegalovirus antigens. In a later genetic analysis, fewer N-insertions in productive TCRs were reported among donors in an Asian-associated ancestry cluster than the approximately 670-donor mean. Linkage disequilibrium might explain the correlated functional status among segregating V segments, but an unknown experimental factor could not be ruled out. In an earlier analysis of fewer than 700 of the donors, most TCR beta V segments appeared in productive rearrangements about 87% or about 30% of the time, broadly matching IMGT annotations. For the cohort, immune exposure information was limited to CMV serostatus. Because counts were too low, some 17 rarely observed V segments, including chromosome 9 orphons, were left out of the earlier analysis of 587 of the donors. In the study, approximately 160 TCR beta chains were listed as associated with cytomegalovirus. In a later analysis, some 18,000 TCR beta sequences were associated with specific HLA alleles at a false discovery rate of 0.05. A later analysis found that TCR association rates varied across HLA loci, with DRB1 alleles showing the most associated TCRs and HLA-C alleles the fewest. A later analysis found that HLA-associated TCR beta chains were more clonally expanded and had lower generation probabilities than equally common non-associated chains. When HLA alleles, especially DR and DQ, strongly co-occurred, attributing TCR associations to individual alleles was difficult. Because the 87-base-pair reads could not distinguish some IMGT-functional V segments, including TRBV6-2 and TRBV6-3, those segments were excluded. A cluster of highly shared sequence variants was judged likely to represent a technical artifact of the sequencing pipeline. The cohort was sequenced for TCR beta chains only, and without alpha or paired-chain data the features that could be detected were limited.

The chain was built from TRBV11-2 and TRBJ1-4; 7 bases in the middle match TRBD1. The receptor's source is a man aged 50 or older in good health and CMV-seronegative. Sequenced input: PBMCs. The CDR3 loop reads CATSVDRRNEKLFF. The nucleotides read TGTGCCACCTCGGTGGACAGGCGGAATGAAAAACTGTTTTTT.